This TCR beta chain was profiled in a study of blood T cell repertoires in COVID-19. Across the whole study: Collection of acute and convalescent COVID-19 samples took place in the United States, Italy and Spain. The cDNA or gDNA used as material had been derived from T cells, B-cell-depleted T cells, or PBMCs.

This clone has a handful of counts. Germline V gene data show CDR1 as SGHTA and CDR2 as FQGNSA. V dropped 4 bases and J dropped 0; count of bases not matched to a gene: 4. The CDR3 contains 17 residues. As handled by the study authors: Estimation of nucleated cell counts was performed using reference gene primer amplification. TCRdb keeps only in-frame clones here, not all; method: immunoSEQ multiplex PCR. That table is the source of V, J and clone size, and D and trimming were worked out from the DNA. In the table there are 230,000 or so clones, around 84% of which are singletons. The V gene is TRBV7-2, the J gene TRBJ2-2, with 11 positions matching TRBD2. This TCR came from a man aged 25-40 years with active or convalescent COVID-19. The sequenced sample consisted of peripheral blood. CDR3 nucleotides: TGTGCCAGCAGCTCCTTGACTAGCGGGACGAACACCGGGGAGCTGTTTTTT. Amino acids: CASSSLTSGTNTGELFF.